A single sample is the source of the 22 T cell receptor beta chains below, sequenced in a study of graft-versus-host responses after intestinal transplantation (dated by TCRdb to the early 2020s). Libraries were constructed by the immunoSEQ multiplex PCR assay. TCRdb provides this immuneACCESS table in a form limited to in-frame rearrangements. Some clones are lacking; in checked studies, under half of them reflect an unresolved V gene, and why the rest are absent is not known. In this sample the table shows just over 40,000 clones, about 89% of which occur a single time. The top ten constitute approximately 2.2% of the sample. The sample here was PBMCs, taken around 320 days after intestinal transplant. The receptor source for this set is a human patient who received an intestinal transplant, so some T cells may come from the graft donor.

To note about this clone: Within the sample, other DNA sequences also encode this same CDR3. V is TRBV4-1 and J is TRBJ2-5; D perhaps matches TRBD2 (5 bases). This CDR3 has 13 residues. Germline CDR1 MGHRA, CDR2 YSYEKL. V was clipped by 3 bases and J by 4 bases, with 9 bases between them. CDR3 bases: TGCGCCAGCAGCCATGACGGAGGAGAGACCCAGTACTTC. Translated, it gives CASSHDGGETQYF.

V usage is TRBV7-9 and J usage is TRBJ1-2; D not certain. Trimming removed 7 bases from V and 0 bases from J, with 12 bases in between. The CDR3 runs to 14 residues. The V gene's germline CDR1 is SEHNR and CDR2 FQNEAQ (reference sequence). CDR3 amino acids: CASIPGISNYGYTF. The CDR3 DNA reads TGTGCCAGCATCCCCGGGATCTCTAACTATGGCTACACCTTC.

V gene TRBV6-1 combines with J gene TRBJ1-1, with unresolved D. Trimming removed 6 bases from V and 8 bases from J, with 16 bases in between. This CDR3 is 13 amino acids long. Germline V gives CDR1 MNHNS, CDR2 SASEGT. This CDR3 is CASSALQGSEAFF. The CDR3 nucleotides read TGTGCCAGCAGCGCGCTTCAAGGGTCCGAAGCTTTCTTT.

This clone has a single count. This rearrangement joins TRBV6-6 to TRBJ2-7, with D possibly called TRBD1 or TRBD2 (5 bases each). The CDR3 consists of 9 residues. Germline V gene sequence: CDR1 MNHNY, CDR2 SVGAGI (reference sequence). V was clipped by 11 bases and J by 11 bases, with 13 bases between them. The CDR3 DNA sequence: TGTGCCGGTCGGGACGGCGAGTACTTC. This encodes CAGRDGEYF.

The chain recombines TRBV18 with TRBJ1-2; D gene ambiguous. This CDR3 region has 15 residues. Germline CDR1 reads KGHSH; CDR2 reads LQKENI. The ends were cut back, 1 base at V and 0 bases at J, with 9 bases in the middle. The DNA of the CDR3 is TGTGCCAGCTCACCACTCAGTGAAGCTAACTATGGCTACACCTTC. Protein sequence: CASSPLSEANYGYTF.

The CDR3 is CASSSPDRGPYEQYF. DNA for the CDR3: TGCGCCAGCAGCTCCCCGGACAGGGGGCCCTACGAGCAGTACTTC. This chain joins TRBV4-1 and TRBJ2-7, with 11 nucleotides matching TRBD1. Germline V CDR1 and CDR2: MGHRA, YSYEKL. V was clipped by 5 bases and J by 2 bases; unmatched bases: 5. This CDR3 spans 15 amino acids.

The chain is built from TRBV6-5 and TRBJ1-4, with D tentatively TRBD1 (5 bases). From germline, CDR1 is MNHEY and CDR2 SVGAGI. Deletions cut 2 bases from V and 0 bases from J, with 10 bases between. The CDR3 spans 16 residues. Here the CDR3 reads CASSYSGQTTNEKLFF. In DNA, the CDR3 is TGTGCCAGCAGTTACAGCGGACAAACAACTAATGAAAAACTGTTTTTT.

The chain combines TRBV7-3 with TRBJ2-2; D remains ambiguous. The CDR3 runs 12 residues. V was clipped by 5 bases and J by 3 bases, with 4 bases between them. Germline CDR1 is SGHTA and CDR2 is FQGTGA. For the CDR3, the DNA is TGTGCCAGCAGCCCCCACACCGGGGAGCTGTTTTTT. This gives the protein CASSPHTGELFF.

The chain uses TRBV4-2 and TRBJ2-3; 9 nucleotides match TRBD2. V was pared by 0 bases and J by 6 bases, with 16 bases of the junction left unmatched. The CDR3 is 19 residues long. Per the germline V gene, CDR1 is LGHNA and CDR2 is YNFKEQ. As DNA, the CDR3 is TGTGCCAGCAGCCAAGATCTGTTCCTAGGCGGGGGGGCCACCGATACGCAGTATTTT. Translating it yields CASSQDLFLGGGATDTQYF.

The chain uses TRBV11-1 and TRBJ1-1, with 8 bases fitting TRBD1. The CDR3 length is 14 residues. CDR1 is SGHAT, CDR2 FQDESV, per germline (reference sequence). V trimming: 5 bases; J trimming: 5 bases; junction bases outside the gene matches: 7. The CDR3 bases are TGTGCCAGCAGCCGAGGGACAGGTAGGACTGAAGCTTTCTTT. Protein sequence: CASSRGTGRTEAFF.

This clone was counted once. The V and J genes are TRBV2 and TRBJ1-1; 9 nucleotides agree with TRBD1. The CDR3 spans 15 residues. The ends lost 2 bases at V and 6 bases at J; junction bases unmatched: 7. Germline-derived CDR1 and CDR2 are SNHLY and FYNNEI. In DNA form, the CDR3 reads TGTGCCAGCAGTGAACTTCGGGGACAGGGCGCTGAAGCTTTCTTT. It encodes CASSELRGQGAEAFF.

The V gene is TRBV18, the J gene TRBJ2-2, with 8 bases matching TRBD1. CDR3 length: 16 amino acids. The V and J ends lost 3 bases and 3 bases, in that order; junction bases with no gene match: 6. CDR1 and CDR2 (germline): KGHSH, LQKENI. The CDR3 reads CASSPGQGRDTGELFF. CDR3 coding DNA: TGTGCCAGCTCACCTGGACAGGGCAGGGACACCGGGGAGCTGTTTTTT.

CDR3 sequence reads: CASRPVDGLEDGYTF. The CDR3 nucleotides are TGTGCCAGCAGGCCGGTAGACGGACTTGAAGATGGCTACACCTTC. The chain is built from TRBV21-1 and TRBJ1-2. TRBV21-1 is reported as a pseudogene. The CDR3 is 15 amino acids.

This rearrangement joins TRBV6-4 to TRBJ2-1; a possible D gene is TRBD2 (5 bases). CDR3 length equals 15 residues. Germline-derived CDR1 and CDR2 are MRHNA and SNTAGT. Trimming shortened V by 5 bases and J by 0 bases, and 11 bases separated the two germline ends. The CDR3 here is CASSWTSSSYNEQFF. DNA for the CDR3: TGTGCCAGCAGTTGGACTTCCAGCTCCTACAATGAGCAGTTCTTC.

The chain carries TRBV5-1 and TRBJ2-6; the D is unclear. Germline CDR1 and CDR2: SGHRS and YFSETQ. Trimming left V 2 bases short and J 4 bases short, with 19 bases between. CDR3 length: 18 residues. The CDR3 region is CASSFLVRAARGANVLTF. The CDR3 region has the DNA TGCGCCAGCAGCTTCCTCGTTAGGGCGGCGCGAGGGGCCAACGTCCTGACTTTC. The whole variable domain, remainder taken from reference TRBV5-1 and TRBJ2-6, is KAGVTQTPRYLIKTRGQQVTLSCSPISGHRSVSWYQQTPGQGLQFLFEYFSETQRNKGNFPGRFSGRQFSNSRSEMNVSTLELGDSALYLCASSFLVRAARGANVLTFGAGSRLTVL.

V is TRBV4-1 and J is TRBJ2-7, with a possible D match to TRBD2 (5 bases). Germline V lookup: CDR1 MGHRA, CDR2 YSYEKL. Trimming took off 3 bases at V and 7 bases at J, with 13 bases between the two ends. The CDR3 is 13 residues long. CDR3 region: CASSQRGLREQYF. The CDR3 DNA sequence: TGCGCCAGCAGCCAGAGAGGACTGAGAGAGCAGTACTTC.

The chain has TRBV29-1 and TRBJ1-4; no clear D gene. Between the trimmed V and J ends, which lost 3 bases and 7 bases, there was a span of 9 bases. Germline V gene lookup returns CDR1 SQVTM and CDR2 ANQGSEA. The CDR3 sequence is 12 residues long. Here the CDR3 reads CSVELSGEKLFF. CDR3 DNA sequence: TGCAGCGTTGAGCTTTCGGGTGAAAAACTGTTTTTT. The whole variable domain, remainder taken from reference TRBV29-1 and TRBJ1-4, is SAVISQKPSRDICQRGTSLTIQCQVDSQVTMMFWYRQQPGQSLTLIATANQGSEATYESGFVIDKFPISRPNLTFSTLTVSNMSPEDSSIYLCSVELSGEKLFFGSGTQLSVL.

This sequence joins TRBV5-4 and TRBJ2-7; D may be TRBD1 or TRBD2 (5 bases each). There are 13 residues in the CDR3. With 5 bases removed from V and 6 bases from J, the gap between germline ends came to 15 bases. Looked up from germline, CDR1 is SGHNT and CDR2 is YYREEE (reference sequence). CDR3 amino acids: CASRRLGVLEQYF. The CDR3 coding sequence is TGTGCCAGCAGGCGATTGGGGGTCCTCGAGCAGTACTTC.

The V call is TRBV5-1, the J call TRBJ2-2, with D perhaps TRBD1 or TRBD2 (5 bases each). V lost 8 bases, J lost 7 bases, and 12 bases lay in between. CDR3 length: 12 residues. The germline V gene has CDR1 SGHRS and CDR2 YFSETQ. The CDR3 DNA reads TGCGCCAGTAAAGGGGAGAGCGGGGAGCTGTTTTTT. It codes for CASKGESGELFF.

Here the CDR3 reads CSANQGQGLDEQFF. Written as DNA, the CDR3 is TGCAGCGCCAACCAGGGGCAAGGATTGGATGAGCAGTTCTTC. This rearrangement joins TRBV29-1 to TRBJ2-1, with D maybe TRBD1 (6 bases). Deletions cut 7 bases from V and 8 bases from J, with 21 bases between. The CDR3 consists of 14 residues. The germline CDR1 and CDR2 sequences are SQVTM and ANQGSEA.

This clone was counted once. CDR3 DNA: TGTGCCAGCAGTTACTCTCCCAGGGGCTCACCCCTCCACTTT. Translating it yields CASSYSPRGSPLHF. The chain joins TRBV6-6 to TRBJ1-6, with a possible D match to TRBD1 (6 bases). Trimming shortened V by 0 bases and J by 10 bases, and 10 bases separated the two germline ends. CDR3 size: 14 residues. Per germline, CDR1 MNHNY and CDR2 SVGAGI (reference sequence).

DNA of the CDR3: TGTGCCAGCAGTGTGGGACTAACCTACGAGCAGTACTTC. Encoded protein: CASSVGLTYEQYF. The chain employs TRBV28 and TRBJ2-7; TRBD2 agrees at 7 bases. The CDR3 contains 13 residues. The germline gives CDR1 MDHEN, CDR2 SYDVKM. V was clipped by 5 bases and J by 2 bases; unmatched bases: 3. The complete variable domain, with remaining parts taken from reference TRBV28 and TRBJ2-7, reads DVKVTQSSRYLVKRTGEKVFLECVQDMDHENMFWYRQDPGLGLRLIYFSYDVKMKEKGDIPEGYSVSREKKERFSLILESASTNQTSMYLCASSVGLTYEQYFGPGTRLTVT.